Presented here are 3 T cell receptor beta chains from one specimen sequenced in a study of blood T cell repertoires in COVID-19. TCRdb's copy holds only in-frame clones and misses some; the assay was immunoSEQ multiplex PCR. This sample has around 190,000 clones, with around nine tenths found just once. Sequenced: peripheral blood. Receptors originate from a young man with active or convalescent COVID-19.

The CDR3 nucleotides are TGTGCCAGCAGAGCGGGACAGGGGGCTGGAAATACGCAGTATTTT. Translation: CASRAGQGAGNTQYF. V is TRBV6-4 and J is TRBJ2-3; 12 bases match TRBD1. With 6 bases clipped from V and 7 bases from J, the junction kept 8 bases outside the gene matches. Germline loops: CDR1 MRHNA, CDR2 SNTAGT. The length of the CDR3 is 15 residues.

The chain combines TRBV7-2 with TRBJ1-4, with D possibly TRBD1 on 6 matching bases. Deletions cut 4 bases from V and 3 bases from J, with 18 bases between. CDR3 length: 17 amino acids. The germline CDR1 and CDR2 sequences are SGHTA and FQGNSA. The CDR3 DNA follows: TGTGCCAGCAGCTCCCAACCCCCCCAGGGGTCTAATGAAAAACTGTTTTTT. Encoded protein: CASSSQPPQGSNEKLFF. The full variable domain, its missing parts supplied by reference TRBV7-2 and TRBJ1-4, is GAGVSQSPSNKVTEKGKDVELRCDPISGHTALYWYRQSLGQGLEFLIYFQGNSAPDKSGLPSDRFSAERTGGSVSTLTIQRTQQEDSAVYLCASSSQPPQGSNEKLFFGSGTQLSVL.

The chain joins TRBV7-9 to TRBJ1-2; TRBD1 matches at 10 bases. V lost 5 bases to trimming and J lost 4 bases; unmatched junction nucleotides: 7. This CDR3 has 15 residues. Germline V gene lookup returns CDR1 SEHNR and CDR2 FQNEAQ (reference sequence). CDR3 nucleotide sequence: TGTGCCAGCAGCCCTTGGGACAGGGGAATCTATGGCTACACCTTC. Protein sequence: CASSPWDRGIYGYTF.